Below, 2 T cell receptor beta chains from the same sample are listed, as sequenced in a study of technical replicates of blood from a handful of donors. The method was immunoSEQ multiplex PCR; TCRdb's version includes in-frame clones alone and lacks a portion of them. The profile shows 80,000 to 100,000 clones, roughly nine tenths of them singletons. The sample was T cells isolated from PBMCs. Receptor source: a human donor in good health.

The chain is built from TRBV2 and TRBJ2-2; 7 nucleotides match TRBD2. The CDR3 sequence is 17 residues long. CDR1 SNHLY and CDR2 FYNNEI come from the germline V gene. Unmatched junction bases numbered 8, after V lost 3 bases and J lost 1 base. CDR3 nucleotide sequence: TGTGCCAGCAGTGATGATGGGCTAGCGGTGAACACCGGGGAGCTGTTTTTT. Translation: CASSDDGLAVNTGELFF.

This clone was seen a few times. The V and J genes are TRBV30 and TRBJ1-1; D is perhaps TRBD1 (6 bases). Germline V CDR1 and CDR2: GTSNPN, SVGIG (reference sequence). Trimming removed 3 bases from V and 1 base from J, with 15 bases in between. This CDR3 spans 15 amino acids. The CDR3 bases are TGTGCCTGGAGCTCACAGGGCGCGGGGAACACTGAAGCTTTCTTT. Its protein product is CAWSSQGAGNTEAFF.